This TCR beta chain was identified during a study of cytomegalovirus exposure and HLA in healthy donors. General study results and limits: In an earlier analysis, in about 530 donors, most V segments appeared productive either ~87% or ~30% of the time. A cluster of highly shared sequence variants was likely a sequencing artifact.

PCR primers comprised 60 Vbeta and 13 Jbeta primers. This table comes from immunoSEQ multiplex PCR, and its TCRdb copy is limited to in-frame clones, with some not included. The sample has approximately 90,000 clones, around three quarters seen once. Germline-derived CDR1 and CDR2 are ENHRY and SYGVKD. The CDR3 has 15 amino acids. Trimming removed 6 bases at V and 6 bases at J, with 20 bases between. This clone has just a few counts. Its antigen is undetermined. This clonotype originated in a male donor in good health and CMV-seronegative. The source material was PBMCs. The chain carries TRBV10-3 and TRBJ1-1; the D gene is possibly TRBD1 (6 bases). The CDR3 reads CAISGVVGGMAEAFF. The CDR3 DNA reads as TGTGCCATCAGCGGGGTAGTAGGGGGTATGGCTGAAGCTTTCTTT.